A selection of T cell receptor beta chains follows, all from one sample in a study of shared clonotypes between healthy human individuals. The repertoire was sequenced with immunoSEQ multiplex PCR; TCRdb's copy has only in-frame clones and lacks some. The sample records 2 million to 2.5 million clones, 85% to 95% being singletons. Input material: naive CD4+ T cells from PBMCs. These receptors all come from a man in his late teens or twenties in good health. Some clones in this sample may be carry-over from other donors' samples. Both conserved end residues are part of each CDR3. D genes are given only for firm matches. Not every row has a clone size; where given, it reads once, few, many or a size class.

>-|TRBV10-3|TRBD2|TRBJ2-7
CAISPLAGSYEQYF
TGTGCCATCAGTCCCCTAGCGGGGTCCTACGAGCAGTACTTC
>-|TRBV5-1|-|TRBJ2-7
CASSLAFEQYF
TGCGCCAGCAGCTTGGCCTTCGAGCAGTACTTC
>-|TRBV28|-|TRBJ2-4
CASSPQGKGAKNIQYF
TGTGCCAGCAGTCCTCAGGGGAAGGGAGCCAAAAACATTCAGTACTTC
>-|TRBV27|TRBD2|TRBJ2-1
CASRSPPRGAYNEQFF
TGTGCCAGCAGGTCCCCCCCACGGGGGGCCTACAATGAGCAGTTCTTC
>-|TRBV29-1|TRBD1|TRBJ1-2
CSGTGVNYGYTF
TGCAGCGGAACAGGGGTGAACTATGGCTACACCTTC
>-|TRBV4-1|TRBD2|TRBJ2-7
CASSQDGGGGLGFYEQYF
TGCGCCAGCAGCCAAGATGGGGGGGGAGGGCTTGGGTTCTACGAGCAGTACTTC
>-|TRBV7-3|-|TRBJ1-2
CASSRKGPPGQEGDGYTF
TGTGCCAGCAGCCGAAAAGGCCCCCCGGGGCAAGAGGGGGATGGCTACACCTTC
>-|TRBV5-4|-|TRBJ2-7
CASSLTGRPGEQYF
TGTGCCAGCAGCTTGACCGGGAGACCAGGCGAGCAGTACTTC
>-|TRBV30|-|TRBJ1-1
CAWTQTVRTTEAFF
TGTGCCTGGACCCAAACCGTGAGAACCACTGAAGCTTTCTTT
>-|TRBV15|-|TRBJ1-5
CATSRRGTPQHF
TGTGCCACCAGCCGCCGGGGGACGCCCCAGCATTTT
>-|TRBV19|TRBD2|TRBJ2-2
CASRAGGPFIGELFF
TGTGCCAGTCGGGCGGGAGGGCCGTTTATCGGGGAGCTGTTTTTT
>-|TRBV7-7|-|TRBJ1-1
CASSAQQNTEAFF
TGTGCCAGCAGCGCACAGCAGAACACTGAAGCTTTCTTT
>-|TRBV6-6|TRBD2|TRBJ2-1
CASSYPGRARNEQFF
TGTGCCAGCAGTTATCCGGGGAGGGCACGAAATGAGCAGTTCTTC
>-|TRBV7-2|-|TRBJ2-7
CASSKSGHSYEQYF
TGTGCCAGCAGCAAAAGCGGGCACTCCTACGAGCAGTACTTC
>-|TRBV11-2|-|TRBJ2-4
CASSLLATLGNIQYF
TGTGCCAGCAGCTTATTAGCTACTTTGGGGAACATTCAGTACTTC
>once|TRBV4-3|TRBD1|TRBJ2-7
CASSPGQGAYEQYF
TGCGCCAGCAGCCCGGGACAGGGGGCCTACGAGCAGTACTTC
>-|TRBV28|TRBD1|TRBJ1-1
CASSLGGYGQGLNTEAFF
TGTGCCAGCAGTTTGGGAGGCTACGGACAGGGCCTTAACACTGAAGCTTTCTTT
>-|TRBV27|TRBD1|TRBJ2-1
CASSSGTGFYNEQFF
TGTGCCAGCAGTTCCGGGACAGGGTTCTACAATGAGCAGTTCTTC
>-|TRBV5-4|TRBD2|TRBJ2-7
CASSSGLAVYEQYF
TGTGCCAGCAGCTCGGGGCTAGCGGTCTACGAGCAGTACTTC
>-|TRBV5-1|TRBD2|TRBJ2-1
CASSSGGSRANEQFF
TGCGCCAGCAGCTCAGGCGGGAGCCGGGCCAATGAGCAGTTCTTC
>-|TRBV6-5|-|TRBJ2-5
CASSYGPLQETQYF
TGTGCCAGCAGTTACGGGCCTCTCCAAGAGACCCAGTACTTC
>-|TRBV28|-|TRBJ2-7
CASSRSGYEQYF
TGTGCCAGCAGTCGGAGTGGCTACGAGCAGTACTTC
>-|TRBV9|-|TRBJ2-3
CASSVATFRGDTQYF
TGTGCCAGCAGCGTAGCTACCTTCCGGGGAGATACGCAGTATTTT
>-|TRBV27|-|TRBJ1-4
CASSPIALAGKEKLFF
TGTGCCAGCAGTCCCATCGCCCTAGCAGGGAAGGAAAAACTGTTTTTT
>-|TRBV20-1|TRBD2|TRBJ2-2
CSARLARELFF
TGCAGTGCGAGACTAGCCAGGGAGCTGTTTTTT
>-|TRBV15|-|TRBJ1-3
CATSRDLDGNTIYF
TGTGCCACCAGCAGAGATCTGGATGGAAACACCATATATTTT
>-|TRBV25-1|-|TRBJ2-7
CASSDIKGSRAYEQYF
TGTGCCAGCAGTGACATCAAGGGCTCCCGGGCCTACGAGCAGTACTTC